This T cell receptor (beta chain) came from a study of cytomegalovirus exposure and HLA in healthy donors. Study conclusions and caveats: Donor immune exposure was known only as CMV serostatus.

Germline assignment: CDR1 SNHLY and CDR2 FYNNEI. Trimming removed 4 bases at V and 7 bases at J, with 25 bases between. The CDR3 covers 17 residues. A note on this clone: The target antigen is unknown.

Primers included in the PCR were 60 Vbeta and 13 Jbeta primers. Assay used: immunoSEQ multiplex PCR; TCRdb lists only in-frame clones, some missing. The repertoire holds roughly 120,000 clones, with approximately 67% as singletons. The origin of this receptor is a man aged 18-30 years in good health and CMV-seropositive. Specimen: PBMCs. This chain connects TRBV2 to TRBJ1-1; weak D call: TRBD1 (6 bases). The CDR3 reads CASSGLWGGREGFEAFF. CDR3 DNA sequence: TGTGCCAGCAGTGGCCTATGGGGGGGGCGCGAAGGTTTTGAAGCTTTCTTT.